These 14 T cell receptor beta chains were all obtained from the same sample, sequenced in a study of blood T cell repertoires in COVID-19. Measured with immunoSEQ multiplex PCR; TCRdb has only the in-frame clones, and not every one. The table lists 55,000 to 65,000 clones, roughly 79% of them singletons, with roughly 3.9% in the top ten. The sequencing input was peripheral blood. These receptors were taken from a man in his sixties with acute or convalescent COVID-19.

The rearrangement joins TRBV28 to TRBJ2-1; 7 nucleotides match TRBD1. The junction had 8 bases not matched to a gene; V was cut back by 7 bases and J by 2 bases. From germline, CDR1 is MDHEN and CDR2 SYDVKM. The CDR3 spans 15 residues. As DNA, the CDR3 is TGTGCCAGCAAAGGGACAGTATCAACCTACAATGAGCAGTTCTTC. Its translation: CASKGTVSTYNEQFF. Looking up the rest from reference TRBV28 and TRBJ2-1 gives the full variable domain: DVKVTQSSRYLVKRTGEKVFLECVQDMDHENMFWYRQDPGLGLRLIYFSYDVKMKEKGDIPEGYSVSREKKERFSLILESASTNQTSMYLCASKGTVSTYNEQFFGPGTRLTVL.

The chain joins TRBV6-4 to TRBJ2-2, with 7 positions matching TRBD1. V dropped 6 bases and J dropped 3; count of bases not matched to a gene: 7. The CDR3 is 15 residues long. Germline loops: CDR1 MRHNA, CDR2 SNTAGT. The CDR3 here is CASSVEGADTGELFF. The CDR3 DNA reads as TGTGCCAGCAGCGTCGAGGGGGCGGACACCGGGGAGCTGTTTTTT.

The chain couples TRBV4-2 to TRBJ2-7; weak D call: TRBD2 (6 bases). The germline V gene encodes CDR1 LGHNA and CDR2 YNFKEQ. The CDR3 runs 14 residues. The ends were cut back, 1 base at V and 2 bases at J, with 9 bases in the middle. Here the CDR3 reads CASSQGLGPYEQYF. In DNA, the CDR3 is TGTGCCAGCAGCCAAGGACTAGGGCCCTACGAGCAGTACTTC.

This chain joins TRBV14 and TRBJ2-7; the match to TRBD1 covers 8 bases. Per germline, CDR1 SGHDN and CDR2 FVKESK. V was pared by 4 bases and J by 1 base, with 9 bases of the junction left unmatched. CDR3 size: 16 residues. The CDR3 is CASSRRTGTTSYEQYF. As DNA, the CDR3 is TGTGCCAGCAGCCGACGGACAGGGACCACTTCCTACGAGCAGTACTTC.

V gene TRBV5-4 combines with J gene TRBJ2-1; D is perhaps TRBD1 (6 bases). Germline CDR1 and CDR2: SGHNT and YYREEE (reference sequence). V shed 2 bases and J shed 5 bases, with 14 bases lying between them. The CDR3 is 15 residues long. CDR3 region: CASSFVGKGDNEQFF. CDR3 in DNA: TGTGCCAGCAGCTTCGTTGGGAAGGGGGACAATGAGCAGTTCTTC.

The chain's CDR3 is CASSLGDSQETQYF. In DNA, the CDR3 is TGCGCCAGCAGCTTGGGGGACAGCCAAGAGACCCAGTACTTC. The V call is TRBV5-1, the J call TRBJ2-5, with 7 bases aligning to TRBD1. V was clipped by 0 bases and J by 1 base; unmatched bases: 0. Per the germline V gene, CDR1 is SGHRS and CDR2 is YFSETQ. The CDR3 is made up of 14 amino acids.

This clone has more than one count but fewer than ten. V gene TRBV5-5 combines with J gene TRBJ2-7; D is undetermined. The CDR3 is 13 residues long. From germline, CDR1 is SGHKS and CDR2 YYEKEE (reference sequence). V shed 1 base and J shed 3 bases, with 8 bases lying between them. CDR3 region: CASSLQRYYEQYF. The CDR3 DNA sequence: TGTGCCAGCAGCTTGCAGCGCTACTACGAGCAGTACTTC.

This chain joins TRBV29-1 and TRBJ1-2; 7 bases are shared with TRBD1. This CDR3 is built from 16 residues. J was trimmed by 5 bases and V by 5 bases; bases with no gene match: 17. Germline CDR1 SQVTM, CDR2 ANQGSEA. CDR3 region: CSVRGQTTLVSYGYTF. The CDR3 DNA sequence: TGCAGCGTTCGGGGACAGACAACCCTAGTATCTTATGGCTACACCTTC.

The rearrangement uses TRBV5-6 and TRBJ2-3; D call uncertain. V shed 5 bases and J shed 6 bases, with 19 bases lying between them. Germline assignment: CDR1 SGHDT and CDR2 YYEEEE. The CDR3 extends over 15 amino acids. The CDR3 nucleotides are TGTGCCAGCAGGTCAACCCGAGCAGGAAGGGATACGCAGTATTTT. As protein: CASRSTRAGRDTQYF. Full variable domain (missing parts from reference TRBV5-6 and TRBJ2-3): DAGVTQSPTHLIKTRGQQVTLRCSPKSGHDTVSWYQQALGQGPQFIFQYYEEEERQRGNFPDRFSGHQFPNYSSELNVNALLLGDSALYLCASRSTRAGRDTQYFGPGTRLTVL.

The CDR3: CASSLVLAGGKETQYF. The CDR3, as DNA: TGTGCCAGCAGCTTGGTACTAGCGGGGGGGAAGGAGACCCAGTACTTC. The chain employs TRBV5-6 and TRBJ2-5, with 13 nucleotides matching TRBD2. J was trimmed by 5 bases and V by 0 bases; bases with no gene match: 4. This CDR3 is 16 amino acids long. The germline CDR1 and CDR2 sequences are SGHDT and YYEEEE.

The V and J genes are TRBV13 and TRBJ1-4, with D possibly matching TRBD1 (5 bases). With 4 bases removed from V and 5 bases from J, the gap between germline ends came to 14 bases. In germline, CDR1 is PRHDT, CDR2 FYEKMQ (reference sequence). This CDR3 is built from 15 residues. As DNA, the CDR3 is TGTGCCAGCAGCTACTTACAGGCGGGGAATGAAAAACTGTTTTTT. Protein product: CASSYLQAGNEKLFF.

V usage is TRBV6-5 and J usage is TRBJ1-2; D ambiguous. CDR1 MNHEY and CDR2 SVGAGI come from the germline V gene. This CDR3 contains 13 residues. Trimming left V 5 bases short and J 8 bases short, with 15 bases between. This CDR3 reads CASSPGGPLGYTF. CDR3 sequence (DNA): TGTGCCAGCAGTCCCGGCGGGCCCCTGGGCTACACCTTC.

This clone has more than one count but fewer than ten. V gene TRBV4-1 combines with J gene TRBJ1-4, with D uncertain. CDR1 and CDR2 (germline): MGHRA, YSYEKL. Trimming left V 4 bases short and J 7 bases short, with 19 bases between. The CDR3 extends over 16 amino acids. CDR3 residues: CASSPTPGPALEKLFF. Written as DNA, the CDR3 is TGCGCCAGCAGCCCTACCCCGGGTCCAGCTCTTGAAAAACTGTTTTTT.

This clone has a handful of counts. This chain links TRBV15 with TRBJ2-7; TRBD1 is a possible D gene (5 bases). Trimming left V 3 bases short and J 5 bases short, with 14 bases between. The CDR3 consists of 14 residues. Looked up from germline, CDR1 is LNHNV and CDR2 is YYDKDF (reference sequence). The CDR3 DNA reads TGTGCCACCAGCAGGGACGTAACAGGCGACGAGCAGTACTTC. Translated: CATSRDVTGDEQYF.